One and the same sample provided the 5 T cell receptor beta chains below, sequenced in a study of shared clonotypes between healthy human individuals (TCRdb year 2020). Library preparation employed the immunoSEQ multiplex PCR assay. TCRdb provides this immuneACCESS table in a form limited to in-frame rearrangements. Some clones are lacking; in checked studies, under half of them reflect an unresolved V gene, and why the rest are absent is not known. Recorded for this sample are about 330,000 clones; less than 85% of them occurred a single time. Jointly, the top ten make up under 13% of the sample. The sample consisted of memory CD4+ T cells sorted from blood. The cell subset or site label of this sample denotes: CD45RA-negative fraction. The receptors derive from a man aged 25 to 40 in good health.

This clone was counted only a few times. The CDR3 region has the DNA TGTGCCAGCAGTTTACTAGCGGGATACAATGAGCAGTTCTTC. Residues: CASSLLAGYNEQFF. This chain links TRBV2 with TRBJ2-1; 10 nucleotides agree with TRBD2. The CDR3 spans 14 residues. The ends lost 5 bases at V and 4 bases at J; junction bases unmatched: 2. Germline CDR1 reads SNHLY; CDR2 reads FYNNEI. The full variable domain, with the rest looked up from reference TRBV2 and TRBJ2-1, is EPEVTQTPSHQVTQMGQEVILRCVPISNHLYFYWYRQILGQKVEFLVSFYNNEISEKSEIFDDQFSVERPDGSNFTLKIRSTKLEDSAMYFCASSLLAGYNEQFFGPGTRLTVL.

The genes are TRBV25-1 and TRBJ2-5, with D possibly TRBD1 on 5 matching bases. The CDR3 length is 13 residues. The V end lost 3 bases, the J end lost 4 bases, and 9 bases lay between the germline ends. Germline CDR1 is MGHDK and CDR2 is SYGVNS. CDR3 region: CASSDRVIETQYF. The CDR3 bases are TGTGCCAGCAGTGACAGGGTAATAGAGACCCAGTACTTC.

CDR3 in DNA: TGTGCCAGCAGCTTCGTGGGCGGGAATTACAATGAGCAGTTCTTC. Its protein is CASSFVGGNYNEQFF. The rearrangement links TRBV11-2 to TRBJ2-1, with a weak D call TRBD2 (6 bases). V lost 3 bases to trimming and J lost 4 bases, with 13 bases between them. CDR1 and CDR2 (germline): SGHAT, FQNNGV. The CDR3 length is 15 residues.

This rearrangement joins TRBV27 to TRBJ1-3; D is undetermined. CDR1 MNHEY and CDR2 SMNVEV come from the germline V gene (reference sequence). The CDR3 spans 12 residues. Trimming shortened V by 8 bases and J by 0 bases, and 5 bases separated the two germline ends. CDR3 in DNA: TGTGCCAGCGGGATCTCTGGAAACACCATATATTTT. Protein product: CASGISGNTIYF.

V is TRBV6-1 and J is TRBJ2-2, with TRBD2 identical over 8 bases. Losses at the gene ends were 10 bases for V and 6 bases for J; bases not matched to a gene: 13. The CDR3 spans 15 residues. Germline CDR1 is MNHNS and CDR2 is SASEGT. Here the CDR3 reads CAIKPSGRGSGELFF. CDR3 sequence (DNA): TGTGCCATCAAACCCAGCGGGAGAGGGTCCGGGGAGCTGTTTTTT.